This TCR beta chain was observed in a study of shared clonotypes between healthy human individuals. Germline V gene data show CDR1 as WNHNN and CDR2 as SYGVQD (reference sequence). The CDR3 has 16 amino acids. Trimming left V 1 base short and J 4 bases short, with 14 bases between. Assay used: immunoSEQ multiplex PCR; TCRdb lists only in-frame clones, some missing. The sample yields some 2,400,000 clones, nearly 97% seen once. This receptor was obtained from a man between 18 and 29 years old in good health. The chain uses TRBV10-1 and TRBJ2-1, with D maybe TRBD2 (5 bases). The sequencing sample was made of naive CD4+ T cells sorted from blood. Subset meaning: CD45RA+ positively selected. The CDR3 DNA reads TGCGCCAGCAGTGAGTTAAGTACGGGAACGTACAATGAGCAGTTCTTC. Encoded protein: CASSELSTGTYNEQFF.